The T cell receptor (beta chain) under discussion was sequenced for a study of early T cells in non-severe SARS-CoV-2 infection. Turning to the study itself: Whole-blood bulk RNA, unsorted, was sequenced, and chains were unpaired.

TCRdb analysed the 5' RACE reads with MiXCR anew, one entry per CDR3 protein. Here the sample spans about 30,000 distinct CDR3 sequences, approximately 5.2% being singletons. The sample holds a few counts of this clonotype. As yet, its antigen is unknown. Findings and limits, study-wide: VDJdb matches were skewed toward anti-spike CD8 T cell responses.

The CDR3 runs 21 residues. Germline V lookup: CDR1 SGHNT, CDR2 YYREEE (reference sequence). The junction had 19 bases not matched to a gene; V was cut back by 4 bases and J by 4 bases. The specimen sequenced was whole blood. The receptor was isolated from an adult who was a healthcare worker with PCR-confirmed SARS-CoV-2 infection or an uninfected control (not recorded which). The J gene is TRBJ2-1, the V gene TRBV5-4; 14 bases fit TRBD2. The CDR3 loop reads CASSAHRLGLAGVSGYNEQFF. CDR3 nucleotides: TGTGCCAGCAGCGCCCACCGATTGGGACTAGCGGGAGTCAGTGGGTACAATGAGCAGTTCTTC.